Sequencing of this TCR beta chain was carried out in a study of T cell responses to AZD1222 COVID-19 vaccine. Turning to the study itself: Pooled in the analysis were second doses at about 4 or about 12 weeks. Study-level points and caveats: Elevations in Spike-specific TCR breadth and depth followed administration of two AZD1222 doses. Regions left unmutated in variants are reportedly the target of nearly half of spike-specific TCRs. Distributed over spike, vaccine-associated CD4 TCRs predominated at 160-218 and 743-854.

Turning to this clone: Antigen specificity is unknown.

Germline lookup yields CDR1 SGHAT and CDR2 FQNNGV. V lost 0 bases, J lost 8 bases, and 11 bases lay in between. This CDR3 contains 14 residues. Profiling relied on immunoSEQ multiplex PCR, and the TCRdb table lists in-frame clones only, not all of them. This table has 100,000 to 150,000 clones, roughly 92% appearing once. The V call is TRBV11-2, the J call TRBJ2-4; D not resolved. The origin of this receptor is an adult in good health. The specimen was peripheral blood, collected on day 0 of AZD1222 vaccination. Written as DNA, the CDR3 is TGTGCCAGCAGCTTAGATGGAACCGAACACATTCAGTACTTC. Amino acid sequence: CASSLDGTEHIQYF.